This note documents a single TCR beta chain sequence. This sample was included in a study of control samples from healthy donors and cancer patients. Trimming removed 5 bases from V and 0 bases from J, with 10 bases in between. CDR1 and CDR2 (germline): SNHLY, FYNNEI. The CDR3 runs 15 residues. Sequenced by immunoSEQ multiplex PCR; TCRdb stores in-frame clones only, minus some. There are about 150,000 clones in the sample; about 94% occur only once, and around 6.1% lies in the top ten. The V gene is TRBV2, the J gene TRBJ2-2; D is possibly TRBD1 (6 bases). This sequence originates from a man aged 35 to 55 in good health. Sequencing was carried out using blood. The CDR3 here is CASSPDRTNTGELFF. CDR3 nucleotide sequence: TGTGCCAGCAGTCCCGACAGGACGAACACCGGGGAGCTGTTTTTT.